This T cell receptor (beta chain) is drawn from a study of CD8+ T cells in alopecia areata (dated by TCRdb to the late 2010s). Study-wide context: The treated patients took part in an open-label pilot trial in which moderate-to-severe alopecia areata was treated with oral tofacitinib at 5 to 10 mg twice daily. Tofacitinib was given for 6 to 18 months, followed by 6 months of follow-up off drug to assess delayed response and recurrence. The SALT score, which quantifies the percentage of affected scalp surface area, was used to measure disease severity in treated patients. High-throughput TCRbeta sequencing was used to examine T cell clonal expansion in alopecia areata in both the C3H/HeJ mouse model and human patients. In humans, TCRbeta sequencing was performed on scalp tissue and on sorted CD4+ and CD8+ peripheral blood T cells from healthy controls and from patients with patchy or totalis/universalis alopecia areata. Biopsies were taken from tofacitinib-treated patients at baseline and at 4 and 24 weeks of treatment, and a later scalp biopsy was taken in several of the tofacitinib-treated patients. Clonality in the scalp was compared among normal scalp (n=4), patchy alopecia areata scalp (n=8), and alopecia totalis/universalis scalp (n=8). RNA was obtained with the PAXgene miRNA kit for fixed scalp, the miRNeasy kit for PBMCs, and the RNeasy kit for mouse skin. immunoSEQ multiplex PCR using 35 Vbeta forward primers and 13 Jbeta reverse primers was used to amplify TCRbeta CDR3 regions.

As to this clone: The clone's antigen remains unknown. The record has no base qualities; no much larger clone is one base away.

What the study reported, not specific to this receptor: TCR sequences shared between patients were less clear than in mice, possibly partly because of HLA diversity in the patient population. Because the treated cohort was small and had just a single nonresponder, larger studies are needed to establish links between baseline CD8+ expansion and response. Resident alphabeta T cells in normal human skin are also sequenced, complicating scalp TCR repertoire analysis, unlike mouse skin dominated by gammadelta T cells. Many expanded lesional clones persisted in scalp and blood during tofacitinib treatment, which may partly explain relapse after stopping treatment. Compared with normal scalp, lesional scalp had higher clonality and more expanded CD8+ clones, particularly in alopecia totalis/universalis, a pattern that suggests antigenic drive. With tofacitinib, both scalp clonality and the number of expanded CD8+ clones among the top 100 scalp clones went down significantly.

V loses 5 bases of germline sequence and J loses 4 bases, and the interval between the two ends is 17 bases. Per the germline V gene (reference sequence), LNHNV is the CDR1 and YYDKDF is the CDR2. The CDR3 measures 15 amino acids from cysteine to phenylalanine. The read is trimmed to its CDR3 DNA, 45 bases read in frame from base 1. Receptor amplification or capture employed the immunoSEQ multiplex PCR assay. To provide template for TCR sequencing, every sample had RNA extracted and reverse transcribed into cDNA. SuperScript III was used to make first-strand cDNA, primed with a 2:1 mix of oligo-dT and random hexamers. A synthetic immune receptor repertoire was used to measure amplification bias, and any remaining bias was corrected computationally. On the authors' methods: After raw reads were preprocessed to remove errors, the CDR3 was defined following IMGT conventions as running from the conserved cysteine to phenylalanine. Clonality was computed as 1 minus the Shannon entropy, with the entropy normalized by log2 of the number of productive unique TCRs. CD4 or CD8 identity of scalp clones was inferred by cross-referencing scalp TCRbeta sequences with sorted blood CD4 and CD8 repertoires. TCRdb took this table from immuneACCESS and kept in-frame rearrangements with V and J called. Such tables lack part of the clones; where checked against another copy, unresolved V genes explain under half of the gap, and the rest is unexplained. V, J and clone size reflect that table, while D and trimming were determined from the DNA. The sample table contains about 120,000 clones; only one count was recorded for about 61% of them. The ten largest clones capture under 35% of the sample.

Reading the label with the study, this specimen's time point is: around 29 days on oral tofacitinib. Interpreted using the paper, the treatment or condition label stands for: oral pan-JAK inhibitor, 5-10 mg twice daily. Lesional scalp punch biopsies and peripheral blood were collected from alopecia areata patients. PBMCs were separated by density centrifugation and stained for CD3, CD4 and CD8, after which CD4+ and CD8+ T cells were sorted on a FACSAria. The source of this sequence is a human donor with alopecia areata. This sample comprised CD8+ T cells sorted from blood, obtained at week 4, from a patient treated with tofacitinib. The chain is assembled from TRBV15 and TRBJ1-1; the D region possibly corresponds to TRBD1 (5 bases align). The bases read TGTGCCACCAGCCCGGCGGGACGACAGTCCACTGAAGCTTTCTTT. Its translation reads: CATSPAGRQSTEAFF.